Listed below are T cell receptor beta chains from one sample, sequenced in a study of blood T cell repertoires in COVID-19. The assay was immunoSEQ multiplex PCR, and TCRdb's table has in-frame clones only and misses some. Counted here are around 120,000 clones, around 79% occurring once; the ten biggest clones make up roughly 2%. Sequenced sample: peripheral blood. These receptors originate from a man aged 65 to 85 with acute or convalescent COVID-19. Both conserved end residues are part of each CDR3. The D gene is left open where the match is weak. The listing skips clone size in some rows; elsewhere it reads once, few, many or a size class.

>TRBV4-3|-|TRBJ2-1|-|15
TGCGCCAGCAGCCAAGATCGAAGCACCTACAATGAGCAGTTCTTC
CASSQDRSTYNEQFF
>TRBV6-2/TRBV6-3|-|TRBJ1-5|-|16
TGTGCCAGCAGTTACTCGAGCCAGGGATTTATCAAACCCCAGCATTTT
CASSYSSQGFIKPQHF
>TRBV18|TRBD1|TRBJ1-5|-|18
TGTGCCAGCTCACTTACCGGGACAGGGGGCAATAGCAATCAGCCCCAGCATTTT
CASSLTGTGGNSNQPQHF
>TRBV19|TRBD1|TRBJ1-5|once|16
TGTGCCAGTAGTACCGCGGGACAGGGTGGTAATCAGCCCCAGCATTTT
CASSTAGQGGNQPQHF
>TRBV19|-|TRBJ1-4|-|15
TGTGCCAGTAGTAACCCCGGGAGCTCTAATGAAAAACTGTTTTTT
CASSNPGSSNEKLFF
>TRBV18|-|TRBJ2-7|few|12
TGTGCCAGCTCACTCACAGCCTACGAGCAGTACTTC
CASSLTAYEQYF
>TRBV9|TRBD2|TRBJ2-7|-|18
TGTGCCAGCAGCGTAGTCCCCACTACTAGCGGGGGGGCCTACGAGCAGTACTTC
CASSVVPTTSGGAYEQYF
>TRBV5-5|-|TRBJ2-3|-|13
TGTGCCAGCAGCTTGTTAGGAGAAGATACGCAGTATTTT
CASSLLGEDTQYF
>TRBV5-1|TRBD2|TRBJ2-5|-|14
TGCGCCAGCAGCCTCCGAGAGCGGGGGGAGACCCAGTACTTC
CASSLRERGETQYF
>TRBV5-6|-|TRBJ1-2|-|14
TGTGCCAGCAGCGCGGGGGTAGGGACCTATGGCTACACCTTC
CASSAGVGTYGYTF
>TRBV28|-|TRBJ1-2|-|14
TGTGCCAGCACTAAGGTGTTTCGGGTCTATGGCTACACCTTC
CASTKVFRVYGYTF
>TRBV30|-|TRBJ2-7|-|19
TGTGCCTGGAGCCCAATACGCCGGGAACAGGGGAGGAGCTCCTACGAGCAGTACTTC
CAWSPIRREQGRSSYEQYF
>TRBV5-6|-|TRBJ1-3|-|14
TGTGCCAGCAGCTTGTTCGGGTGGGGAAACACCATATATTTT
CASSLFGWGNTIYF
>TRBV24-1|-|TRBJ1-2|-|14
TGTGCCGTCAGTACAGGCGCCACCAGCTATGGCTACACCTTC
CAVSTGATSYGYTF
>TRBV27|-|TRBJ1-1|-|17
TGTGCCAGCAGTTTGTCGTTTCGGAGGGTTTTGGACACTGAAGCTTTCTTT
CASSLSFRRVLDTEAFF
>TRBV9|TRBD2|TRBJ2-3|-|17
TGTGCCAGCAGCGCCCTGGGGAGCGGGGGGCCCCTCGATACGCAGTATTTT
CASSALGSGGPLDTQYF
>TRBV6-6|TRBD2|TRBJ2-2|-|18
TGTGCCAGCAGTCCTCGGACTAGCGGGGGGGCAGTCACCGGGGAGCTGTTTTTT
CASSPRTSGGAVTGELFF
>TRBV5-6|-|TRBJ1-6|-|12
TGTGCCAGCAGCCTTCTAAATTCACCCCTCCACTTT
CASSLLNSPLHF
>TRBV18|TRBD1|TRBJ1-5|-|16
TGTGCCAGCTCACCCTATGGGGACAGCGGCAATCAGCCCCAGCATTTT
CASSPYGDSGNQPQHF
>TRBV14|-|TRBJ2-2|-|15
TGTGCCAGCAGCCGGGGACTTTTTAACACCGGGGAGCTGTTTTTT
CASSRGLFNTGELFF
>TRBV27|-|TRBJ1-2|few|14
TGTGCCAGCAGGGCACAGGGAACACCGGCTGGCTACACCTTC
CASRAQGTPAGYTF
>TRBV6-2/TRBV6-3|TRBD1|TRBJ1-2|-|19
TGTGCCAGCAGTTCGTTGCTCTCATCAAGGGGACAGGATAACTATGGCTACACCTTC
CASSSLLSSRGQDNYGYTF